The 18 T cell receptor beta chains in this list originate from one sample, sequenced in a study of cytomegalovirus exposure and HLA in healthy donors. PCR was performed using 60 Vbeta and 13 Jbeta primers. The assay was immunoSEQ multiplex PCR, and TCRdb's table has in-frame clones only and misses some. Of around 90,000 clones in the sample, about four fifths were seen once. The material sequenced was PBMCs. The origin of the receptors is a man younger than 40 in good health and CMV-seronegative.

This chain connects TRBV27 to TRBJ1-5; 7 bases line up with TRBD1. The V gene end was trimmed by 2 bases and the J gene end by 8 bases; junction bases not matched to a gene: 6. The CDR3 length is 14 residues. CDR1 is MNHEY and CDR2 is SMNVEV in the germline V gene (reference sequence). This CDR3 is CASSLETGKEPQHF. The CDR3 DNA sequence: TGTGCCAGCAGTTTAGAGACAGGGAAGGAGCCCCAGCATTTT.

J is TRBJ2-7 and V is TRBV5-1, with D possibly being TRBD2 (8 bases). Per germline, CDR1 SGHRS and CDR2 YFSETQ. V was pared by 3 bases and J by 4 bases, with 17 bases between. The CDR3 runs 15 residues. The CDR3 sequence is CASSSYRGGGYEQYF. CDR3 in DNA: TGCGCCAGCAGCTCCTACAGGGGCGGGGGGTACGAGCAGTACTTC.

The rearrangement uses TRBV4-1 and TRBJ1-5; D not resolved. The CDR3 spans 14 residues. Germline assignment: CDR1 MGHRA and CDR2 YSYEKL. V was trimmed by 0 bases and J by 6 bases, leaving 9 bases between them. CDR3 loop: CASSQERGSQPQHF. As DNA, the CDR3 is TGCGCCAGCAGCCAAGAGAGAGGGTCTCAGCCCCAGCATTTT.

The chain employs TRBV6-5 and TRBJ2-4; the D gene is possibly TRBD2 (6 bases). From germline, CDR1 is MNHEY and CDR2 SVGAGI. The CDR3 consists of 16 residues. The V gene lost 0 bases and the J gene lost 2 bases, with 11 bases spanning the gap. The CDR3 spells CASSYSVAGPKNIQYF. The CDR3 bases are TGTGCCAGCAGTTACTCGGTCGCGGGGCCCAAAAACATTCAGTACTTC.

The chain recombines TRBV18 with TRBJ1-2, with 7 bases lining up with TRBD1. Germline lookup yields CDR1 KGHSH and CDR2 LQKENI. Trimming took 6 bases from V and 3 from J; bases not matched to a gene: 4. CDR3 size: 13 residues. The CDR3 coding sequence is TGTGCCAGCTCTCAAGACAGGGACTATGGCTACACCTTC. Translation: CASSQDRDYGYTF.

V usage is TRBV19 and J usage is TRBJ2-1; 10 bases align to TRBD1. CDR3 length: 15 amino acids. CDR1 and CDR2 (germline): LNHDA, SQIVND (reference sequence). After removal of 5 bases from V and 2 bases from J, the junction contained 3 bases not matched to a gene. The CDR3 reads CASSSGTGAYNEQFF. The CDR3 nucleotides are TGTGCCAGTAGTTCCGGGACAGGGGCCTACAATGAGCAGTTCTTC.

This chain connects TRBV30 to TRBJ1-2; no reliable D call. CDR1 and CDR2 (germline): GTSNPN, SVGIG (reference sequence). V lost 5 bases and J 10 bases, leaving 14 bases between the germline ends. This CDR3 contains 11 residues. This CDR3 is CAWGERTNYTF. CDR3 sequence (DNA): TGTGCCTGGGGGGAACGGACTAACTACACCTTC. Combining the CDR3 with reference TRBV30 and TRBJ1-2 gives the whole variable domain SQTIHQWPATLVQPVGSPLSLECTVEGTSNPNLYWYRQAAGRGLQLLFYSVGIGQISSEVPQNLSASRPQDRQFILSSKKLLLSDSGFYLCAWGERTNYTFGSGTRLTVV.

V and J are TRBV30 and TRBJ2-2, with 7 nucleotides matching TRBD2. Germline V gene lookup returns CDR1 GTSNPN and CDR2 SVGIG (reference sequence). This CDR3 has 17 residues. V shed 0 bases and J 1 base; nucleotides not matched to a gene: 8. The CDR3 here is CAWSVKGGGVNTGELFF. The CDR3, as DNA: TGTGCCTGGAGTGTAAAAGGTGGGGGGGTGAACACCGGGGAGCTGTTTTTT.

This chain joins TRBV9 and TRBJ2-1, with no clear D. The CDR3 has 16 amino acids. Germline-derived CDR1 and CDR2 are SGDLS and YYNGEE. The V end lost 2 bases, the J end lost 5 bases, and 17 bases lay between the germline ends. This CDR3 reads CASSVQSVSIHNEQFF. The CDR3 nucleotides are TGTGCCAGCAGCGTCCAGTCCGTGTCCATCCACAATGAGCAGTTCTTC.

The CDR3 spells CASSFPWTSGSDEQYF. The CDR3 DNA reads as TGTGCCAGCAGTTTCCCCTGGACTAGCGGGAGCGACGAGCAGTACTTC. The gene calls are TRBV27 and TRBJ2-7, with 13 bases that match TRBD2. CDR3 length: 16 amino acids. Trimming removed 3 bases from V and 5 bases from J; junction bases left unmatched: 7. Germline assignment: CDR1 MNHEY and CDR2 SMNVEV (reference sequence).

The V gene is TRBV5-1, the J gene TRBJ2-3; TRBD2 matches 8 bases. V gave up 2 bases and J gave up 1 base; unmatched junction bases: 6. CDR1 is SGHRS, CDR2 YFSETQ, per germline. This CDR3 spans 16 amino acids. The CDR3 DNA reads TGCGCCAGCAGCTTATCGCGGGGGGTCGGCACAGATACGCAGTATTTT. This gives the protein CASSLSRGVGTDTQYF.

This sequence joins TRBV5-4 and TRBJ2-1; D gene uncertain. V was cut by 3 bases and J by 4 bases, with 14 bases left in between. Per the germline V gene, CDR1 is SGHNT and CDR2 is YYREEE (reference sequence). The CDR3 has 15 amino acids. The CDR3 is CASSSVFGPYNEQFF. The CDR3 DNA is TGTGCCAGCAGCTCGGTCTTTGGGCCGTACAATGAGCAGTTCTTC. Supplemented by reference TRBV5-4 and TRBJ2-1, the full variable domain reads ETGVTQSPTHLIKTRGQQVTLRCSSQSGHNTVSWYQQALGQGPQFIFQYYREEENGRGNFPPRFSGLQFPNYSSELNVNALELDDSALYLCASSSVFGPYNEQFFGPGTRLTVL.

V usage is TRBV2 and J usage is TRBJ2-2, with 10 positions matching TRBD1. CDR1 is SNHLY, CDR2 FYNNEI, per germline. The V gene end was trimmed by 5 bases and the J gene end by 3 bases; junction bases not matched to a gene: 3. The CDR3 sequence is 15 residues long. The CDR3 here is CASSRDRGDTGELFF. As DNA, the CDR3 is TGTGCCAGCAGTCGGGACAGGGGCGACACCGGGGAGCTGTTTTTT.

The V gene is TRBV7-2, the J gene TRBJ2-1; 11 nucleotides match TRBD2. Germline lookup yields CDR1 SGHTA and CDR2 FQGNSA. The CDR3 sequence is 18 residues long. J was trimmed by 2 bases and V by 2 bases; bases with no gene match: 8. The CDR3 sequence is CASSLLLAGVLPYNEQFF. CDR3 nucleotides: TGTGCCAGCAGCTTATTACTAGCGGGGGTTCTACCCTACAATGAGCAGTTCTTC.

The J gene is TRBJ1-4, the V gene TRBV30; 9 nucleotides align to TRBD1. The CDR3 is made up of 15 amino acids. V shed 1 base and J 8 bases; nucleotides not matched to a gene: 8. The germline CDR1 and CDR2 sequences are GTSNPN and SVGIG (reference sequence). CDR3: CAWSEWTGVYEKLFF. The CDR3 DNA reads TGTGCCTGGAGTGAATGGACAGGGGTATACGAAAAACTGTTTTTT.

The chain is built from TRBV28 and TRBJ2-7; tentative D call: TRBD2 (6 bases). This CDR3 has 15 residues. Germline lookup yields CDR1 MDHEN and CDR2 SYDVKM. V lost 6 bases, J lost 6 bases, and 21 bases lay in between. In DNA, the CDR3 is TGTGCCAGCAGCCACCAGGGAGGATGGTTTGTCGAGCAGTACTTC. It translates to CASSHQGGWFVEQYF.

This clone showed up just once. The rearrangement links TRBV9 to TRBJ2-5; 8 nucleotides agree with TRBD2. The CDR3 is 15 residues long. Germline CDR1 reads SGDLS; CDR2 reads YYNGEE. With 4 bases clipped from V and 3 bases from J, the junction kept 8 bases outside the gene matches. The CDR3 loop is CASSFPTSGEETQYF. CDR3 bases: TGTGCCAGCAGCTTCCCCACTAGCGGAGAAGAGACCCAGTACTTC.

The DNA of the CDR3 is TGTGCCAGTAGTATAGTAGGCACAGGGCCCACCGGGGAGCTGTTTTTT. Encoded protein: CASSIVGTGPTGELFF. The chain recombines TRBV19 with TRBJ2-2, with D perhaps TRBD1 (6 bases). The CDR3 totals 16 residues. Per germline, CDR1 LNHDA and CDR2 SQIVND (reference sequence). Trimming stripped 1 base from V and 4 bases from J, with 13 bases between.